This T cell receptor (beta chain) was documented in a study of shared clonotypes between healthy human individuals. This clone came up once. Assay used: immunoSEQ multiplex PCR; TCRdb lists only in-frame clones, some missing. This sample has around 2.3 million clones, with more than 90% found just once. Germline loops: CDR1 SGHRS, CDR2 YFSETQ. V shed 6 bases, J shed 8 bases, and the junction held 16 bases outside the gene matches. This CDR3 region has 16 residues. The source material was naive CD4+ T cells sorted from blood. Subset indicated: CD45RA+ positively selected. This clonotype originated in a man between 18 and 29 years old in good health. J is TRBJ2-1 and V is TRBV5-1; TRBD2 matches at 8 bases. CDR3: CASMSNLAGSPDEQFF. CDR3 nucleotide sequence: TGCGCCAGCATGAGTAACCTAGCGGGTTCTCCCGATGAGCAGTTCTTC. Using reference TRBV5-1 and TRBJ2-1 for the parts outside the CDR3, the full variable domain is KAGVTQTPRYLIKTRGQQVTLSCSPISGHRSVSWYQQTPGQGLQFLFEYFSETQRNKGNFPGRFSGRQFSNSRSEMNVSTLELGDSALYLCASMSNLAGSPDEQFFGPGTRLTVL.